The entry below gives a single T cell receptor beta chain sequence along with its context. Its specificity is unknown. These data originate in a study of shared clonotypes between healthy human individuals. As for the study in general: The study drew on a couple of women and a few men aged 18 to 49 as donors. Three plates were used per donor for CD4 naive, three for CD4 memory, two for CD8 naive and one for CD8 memory. Study-level results: Clonotype sharing across donors was expected to vary with sequencing depth. All-four-donor shared clonotypes had higher generation probabilities than non-shared clonotypes did.

Naive CD8 cells were CD45RO-negative, positively selected for CCR7, excluding terminally differentiated effector memory CD45RA+ cells. Germline CDR1 and CDR2: SEHNR and FQNEAQ (reference sequence). The CDR3 runs 15 residues. The junction had 5 bases not matched to a gene; V was cut back by 5 bases and J by 6 bases. The table came from immunoSEQ multiplex PCR; TCRdb's copy has only in-frame clones and leaves some out. The sample gives some 2 million clones, about 95% of which show up once; 0.95% to 1.5% is in the top ten. The receptor comes from a young man in good health. The genes are TRBV7-9 and TRBJ2-7, with TRBD2 identical over 15 bases. Sample: naive CD8+ T cells sorted from blood. The CDR3 coding sequence is TGTGCCAGCAGCCCCGGACTAGCGGGAGGGGGCGAGCAGTACTTC. Its protein is CASSPGLAGGGEQYF.